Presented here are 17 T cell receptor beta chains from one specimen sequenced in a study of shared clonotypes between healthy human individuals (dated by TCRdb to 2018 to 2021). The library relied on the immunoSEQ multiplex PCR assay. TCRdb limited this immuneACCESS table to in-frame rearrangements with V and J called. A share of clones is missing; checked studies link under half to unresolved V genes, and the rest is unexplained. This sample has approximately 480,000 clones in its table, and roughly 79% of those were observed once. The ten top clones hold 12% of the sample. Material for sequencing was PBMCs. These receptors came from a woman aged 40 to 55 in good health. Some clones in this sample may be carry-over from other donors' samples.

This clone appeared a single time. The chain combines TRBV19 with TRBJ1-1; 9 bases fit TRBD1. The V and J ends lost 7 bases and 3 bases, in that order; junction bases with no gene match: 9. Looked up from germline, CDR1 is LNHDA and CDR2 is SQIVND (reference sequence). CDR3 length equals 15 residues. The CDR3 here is CASTPPGQGDTEAFF. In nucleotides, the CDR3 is TGTGCCAGTACCCCCCCGGGACAGGGCGACACTGAAGCTTTCTTT.

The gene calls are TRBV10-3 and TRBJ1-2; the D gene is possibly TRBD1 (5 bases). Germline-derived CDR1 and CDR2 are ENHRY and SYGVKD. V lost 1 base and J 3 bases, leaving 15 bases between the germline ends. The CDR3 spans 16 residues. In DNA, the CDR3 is TGTGCCATCAGTGAGTGGGCAGGGATTCGGGACTATGGCTACACCTTC. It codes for CAISEWAGIRDYGYTF.

In DNA form, the CDR3 reads TGTGCCAGCAGCTCGGACAGGGCGGGTGGGGAGACCCAGTACTTC. Residues: CASSSDRAGGETQYF. The chain employs TRBV7-9 and TRBJ2-5; 8 nucleotides line up with TRBD1. This CDR3 is built from 15 residues. J lost 5 bases, V lost 4 bases, and 9 bases had no gene match. Germline loops: CDR1 SEHNR, CDR2 FQNEAQ (reference sequence).

This chain's CDR3 is CASTRPGDSPRETQYF. The DNA of the CDR3 is TGTGCCAGCACCCGGCCGGGCGATTCCCCCAGGGAGACCCAGTACTTC. The V call is TRBV21-1, the J call TRBJ2-5. TRBV21-1 is a pseudogene segment. The CDR3 loop spans 16 amino acids.

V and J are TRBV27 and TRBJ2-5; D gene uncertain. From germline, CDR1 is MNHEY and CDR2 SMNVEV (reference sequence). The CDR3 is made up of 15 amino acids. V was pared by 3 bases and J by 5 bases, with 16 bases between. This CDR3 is CASSFADGVGETQYF. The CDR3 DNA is TGTGCCAGCAGTTTCGCGGACGGAGTTGGGGAGACCCAGTACTTC.

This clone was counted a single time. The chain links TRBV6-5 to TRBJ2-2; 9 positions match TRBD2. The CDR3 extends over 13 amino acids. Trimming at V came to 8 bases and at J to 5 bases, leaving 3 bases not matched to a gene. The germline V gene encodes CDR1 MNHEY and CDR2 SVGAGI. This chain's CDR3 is CASRLAVTGELFF. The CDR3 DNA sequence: TGTGCCAGCCGACTAGCGGTTACCGGGGAGCTGTTTTTT.

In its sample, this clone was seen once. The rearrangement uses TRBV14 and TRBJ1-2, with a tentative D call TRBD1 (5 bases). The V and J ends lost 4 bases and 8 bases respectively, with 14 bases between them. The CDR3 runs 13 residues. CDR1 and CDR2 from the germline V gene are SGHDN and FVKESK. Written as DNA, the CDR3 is TGTGCCAGCAGCCCAGGGTGGGGCAGGGGCTACACCTTC. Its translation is CASSPGWGRGYTF.

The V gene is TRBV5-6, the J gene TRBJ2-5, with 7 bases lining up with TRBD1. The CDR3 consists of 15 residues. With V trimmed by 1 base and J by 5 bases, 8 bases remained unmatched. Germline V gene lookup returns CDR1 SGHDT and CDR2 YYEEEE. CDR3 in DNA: TGTGCCAGCAGCTTGTATAAGGGGGCGCGGGAGACCCAGTACTTC. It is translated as CASSLYKGARETQYF.

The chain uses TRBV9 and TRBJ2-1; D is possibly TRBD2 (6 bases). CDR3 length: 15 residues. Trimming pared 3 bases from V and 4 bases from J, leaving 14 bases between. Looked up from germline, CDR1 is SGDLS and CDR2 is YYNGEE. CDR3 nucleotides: TGTGCCAGCAGCGCGGAGGGGCTAGCGTACAATGAGCAGTTCTTC. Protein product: CASSAEGLAYNEQFF.

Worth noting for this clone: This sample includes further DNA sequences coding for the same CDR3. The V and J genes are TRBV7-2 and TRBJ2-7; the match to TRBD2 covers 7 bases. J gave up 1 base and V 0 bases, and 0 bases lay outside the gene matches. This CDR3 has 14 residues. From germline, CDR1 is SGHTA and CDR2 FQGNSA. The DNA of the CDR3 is TGTGCCAGCAGCTTAGCGGGAGGGTCCTACGAGCAGTACTTC. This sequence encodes CASSLAGGSYEQYF.

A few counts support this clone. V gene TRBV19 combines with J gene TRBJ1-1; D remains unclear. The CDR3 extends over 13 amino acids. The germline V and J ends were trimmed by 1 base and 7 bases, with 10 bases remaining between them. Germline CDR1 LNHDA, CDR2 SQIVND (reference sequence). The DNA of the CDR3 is TGTGCCAGTAGTATAGCCGGGTGGGGTGAAGCTTTCTTT. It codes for CASSIAGWGEAFF.

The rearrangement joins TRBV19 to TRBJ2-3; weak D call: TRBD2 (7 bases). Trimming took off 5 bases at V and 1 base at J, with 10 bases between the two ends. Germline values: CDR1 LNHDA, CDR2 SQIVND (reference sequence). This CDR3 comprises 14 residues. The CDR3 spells CASSVRGRTDTQYF. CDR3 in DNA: TGTGCCAGTAGTGTGCGGGGGCGCACAGATACGCAGTATTTT.

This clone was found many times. CDR3 in DNA: TGCAGTGCTGATTCGCAAGAGACCCAGTACTTC. Its translation is CSADSQETQYF. The J gene is TRBJ2-5, the V gene TRBV20-1; D is ambiguous. The V end lost 5 bases, the J end lost 2 bases, and 6 bases lay between the germline ends. This CDR3 has 11 amino acids. CDR1 is DFQATT and CDR2 is SNEGSKA in the germline V gene (reference sequence).

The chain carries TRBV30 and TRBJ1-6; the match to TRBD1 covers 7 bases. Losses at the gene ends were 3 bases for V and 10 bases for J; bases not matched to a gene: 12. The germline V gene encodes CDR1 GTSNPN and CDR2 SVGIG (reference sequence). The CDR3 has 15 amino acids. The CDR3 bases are TGTGCCTGGAGCTTACTTACAGGGGCGGAGTCACCCCTCCACTTT. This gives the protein CAWSLLTGAESPLHF.

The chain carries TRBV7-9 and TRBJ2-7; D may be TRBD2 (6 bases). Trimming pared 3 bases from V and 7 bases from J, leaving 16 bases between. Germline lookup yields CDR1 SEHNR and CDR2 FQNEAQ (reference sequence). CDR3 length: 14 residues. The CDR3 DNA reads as TGTGCCAGCAGCTTCAGGGACTCCCGTCCGGAGCAGTACTTC. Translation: CASSFRDSRPEQYF.

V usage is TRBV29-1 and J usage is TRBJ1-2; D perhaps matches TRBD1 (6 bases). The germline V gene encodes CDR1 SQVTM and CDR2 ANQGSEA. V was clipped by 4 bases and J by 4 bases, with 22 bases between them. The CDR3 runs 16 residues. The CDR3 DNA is TGCAGCGTTGCCCCCAAATTAAGCCAGGACAGCTATGGCTACACCTTC. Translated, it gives CSVAPKLSQDSYGYTF.

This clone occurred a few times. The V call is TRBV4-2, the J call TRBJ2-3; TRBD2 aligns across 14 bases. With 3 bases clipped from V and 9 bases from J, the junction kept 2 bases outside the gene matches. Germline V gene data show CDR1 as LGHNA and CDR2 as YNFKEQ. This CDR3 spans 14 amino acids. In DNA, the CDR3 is TGTGCCAGCAGCCAGGGACTAGCGGGAGAGACGCAGTATTTT. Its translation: CASSQGLAGETQYF.